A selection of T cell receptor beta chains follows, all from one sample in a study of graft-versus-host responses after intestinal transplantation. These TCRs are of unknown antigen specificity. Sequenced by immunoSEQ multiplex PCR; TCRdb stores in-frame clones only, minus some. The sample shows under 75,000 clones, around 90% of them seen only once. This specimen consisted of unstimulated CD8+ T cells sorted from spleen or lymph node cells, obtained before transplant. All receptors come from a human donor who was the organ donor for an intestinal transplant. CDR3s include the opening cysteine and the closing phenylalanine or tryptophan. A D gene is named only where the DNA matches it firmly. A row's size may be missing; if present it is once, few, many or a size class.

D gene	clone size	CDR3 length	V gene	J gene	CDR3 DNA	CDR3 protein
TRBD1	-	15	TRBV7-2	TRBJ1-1	TGTGCCAGCAGCTTAGAACCCAGACAGGGCCCTGAAGCTTTCTTT	CASSLEPRQGPEAFF
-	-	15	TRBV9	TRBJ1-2	TGTGCCAGCAGCGGAGAGGAACGGGGGGCTGGTGGCTACACCTTC	CASSGEERGAGGYTF
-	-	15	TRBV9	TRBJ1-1	TGTGCCAGCAGCCCCTTTTGGACACTACACACTGAAGCTTTCTTT	CASSPFWTLHTEAFF
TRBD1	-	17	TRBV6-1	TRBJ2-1	TGTGCCAGCAGTGAATGGGTGGGACAGGGGGTTCACAATGAGCAGTTCTTC	CASSEWVGQGVHNEQFF
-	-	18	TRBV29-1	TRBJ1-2	TGCAGCGTTGAAGATCAGTGGGCCCCGGGGGGCGCCATCTATGGCTACACCTTC	CSVEDQWAPGGAIYGYTF
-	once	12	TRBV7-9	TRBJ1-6	TGTGCCAGCAGCCCAGGGGATTCACCCCTCCACTTT	CASSPGDSPLHF
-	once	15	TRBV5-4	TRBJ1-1	TGTGCCAGCAGCTTGCGCGGGGAATGGGACACTGAAGCTTTCTTT	CASSLRGEWDTEAFF
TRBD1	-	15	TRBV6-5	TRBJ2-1	TGTGCCAGCAGTTACTCGATGGCAGGGGGCCATGAGCAGTTCTTC	CASSYSMAGGHEQFF
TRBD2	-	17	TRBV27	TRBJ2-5	TGTGCCAGCAGTTCCTTGACTAGCGGGGACCTCCAAGAGACCCAGTACTTC	CASSSLTSGDLQETQYF
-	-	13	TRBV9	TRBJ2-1	TGTGCCAGCAGCGTAGGGCAGAGGAATGAGCAGTTCTTC	CASSVGQRNEQFF
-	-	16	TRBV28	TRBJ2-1	TGTGCCAGCAGTTCCCCGGCTAGTAGCTCCTACAATGAGCAGTTCTTC	CASSSPASSSYNEQFF
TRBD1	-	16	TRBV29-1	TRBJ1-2	TGCAGCGTTGTTGGAACAGGGGGGGAATCTAACTATGGCTACACCTTC	CSVVGTGGESNYGYTF
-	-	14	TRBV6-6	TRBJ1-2	TGTGCCAGCAGTTATCCGTTGGGCCACTATGGCTACACCTTC	CASSYPLGHYGYTF
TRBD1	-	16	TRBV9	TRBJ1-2	TGTGCCAGCAGCCCTATGCGCACTGACAGGGGTGAGGGCTACACCTTC	CASSPMRTDRGEGYTF
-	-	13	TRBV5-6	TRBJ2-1	TGTGCCAGCAGCGTCGGAGACAGTGTCGAGCAGTTCTTC	CASSVGDSVEQFF
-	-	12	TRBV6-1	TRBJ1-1	TGTGCAACCTCAGGGGATCTGTCGGAAGCTTTCTTT	CATSGDLSEAFF
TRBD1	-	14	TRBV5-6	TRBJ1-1	TGTGCCAGCAGCGAAAAACAGGGGAGTACTGAAGCTTTCTTT	CASSEKQGSTEAFF
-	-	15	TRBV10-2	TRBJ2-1	TGCGCCAGCAGTGAGTCCCGGAGCTCCTACAATGAGCAGTTCTTC	CASSESRSSYNEQFF
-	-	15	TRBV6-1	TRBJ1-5	TGTGTCGCAGCGGGAGGGGTAGGGTACAATCAGCCCCAGCATTTT	CVAAGGVGYNQPQHF
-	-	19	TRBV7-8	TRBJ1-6	TGTGCCAGCAGCTTAGCAACAATGTTAAGCTCCTATAATTCGGGACCCCTCCACTTT	CASSLATMLSSYNSGPLHF
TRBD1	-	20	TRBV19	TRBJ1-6	TGTGCCAGTAGTTCATCCCGGGGACAGGGGAGAGGATTCTATAATTCACCCCTCCACTTT	CASSSSRGQGRGFYNSPLHF
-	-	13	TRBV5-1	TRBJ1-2	TGCGCCAGCAGCTTCTTCAGTAACTATGGCTACACCTTC	CASSFFSNYGYTF
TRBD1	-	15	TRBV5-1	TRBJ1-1	TGCGCCAGCAGCCTCGACAGGGTTTTGGACACTGAAGCTTTCTTT	CASSLDRVLDTEAFF
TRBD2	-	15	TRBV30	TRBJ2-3	TGTGCCTGGAGTAGGGTAGCGGGGGGAACAGATACGCAGTATTTT	CAWSRVAGGTDTQYF
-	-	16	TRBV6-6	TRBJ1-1	TGTGCCAGCAGTTACCCCAACAGCGGCATGAACACTGAAGCTTTCTTT	CASSYPNSGMNTEAFF
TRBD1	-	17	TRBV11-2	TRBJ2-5	TGTGCCAGCAGCTTAGAGGGCGGCAGGGGGCACCAAGAGACCCAGTACTTC	CASSLEGGRGHQETQYF
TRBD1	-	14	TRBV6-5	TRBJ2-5	TGTGCCAGCAGCTCGACAGGGATCCAAGAGACCCAGTACTTC	CASSSTGIQETQYF
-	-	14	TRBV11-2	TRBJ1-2	TGTGCCAGCAGAACAACCGGACAGCCCTATGGCTACACCTTC	CASRTTGQPYGYTF
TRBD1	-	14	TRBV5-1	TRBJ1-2	TGCGCCAGCAGCTGGATGGGACAGGGGTATGGCTACACCTTC	CASSWMGQGYGYTF
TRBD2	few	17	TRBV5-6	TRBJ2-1	TGTGCCAGCAGCGCAGCTAGCGGGGGGACAAGGTACAATGAGCAGTTCTTC	CASSAASGGTRYNEQFF
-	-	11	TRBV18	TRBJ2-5	TGTGCCAGCTCACTCCTCGGGACCCAGTACTTC	CASSLLGTQYF
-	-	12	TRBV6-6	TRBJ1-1	TGTGCCAGCAGACCCCCCGGCAGGGTTGTTTTCTTT	CASRPPGRVVFF
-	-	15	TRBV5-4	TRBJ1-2	TGTGCCAGCGGGATGAACGGGGGAATCAATTATGGCTACACCTTC	CASGMNGGINYGYTF
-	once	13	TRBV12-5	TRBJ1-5	TGTGCTACCCGGCCAGGTAGAGATCAGCCCCAGCATTTT	CATRPGRDQPQHF
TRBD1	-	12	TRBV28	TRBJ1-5	TGTGCCAGTTGGGACAGGATCAAGGCCCAGCATTTT	CASWDRIKAQHF
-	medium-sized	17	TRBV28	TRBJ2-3	TGTGCCAGCAGTTTATTCGGGGGGCAGGTTAAATCAGATACGCAGTATTTT	CASSLFGGQVKSDTQYF
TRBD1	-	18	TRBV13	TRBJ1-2	TGTGCCAGCAGTTCATCCCCGGGGCAGGGGGTAACTAACTATGGCTACACCTTC	CASSSSPGQGVTNYGYTF
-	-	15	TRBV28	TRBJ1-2	TGTGCCAGCAGTATCCCCGACAGTCCCCTCTATGGCTACACCTTC	CASSIPDSPLYGYTF
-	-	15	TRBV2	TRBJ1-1	TGTGCCAGCAGCACTGGGGGGGTCGGGCTCACTGAAGCTTTCTTT	CASSTGGVGLTEAFF
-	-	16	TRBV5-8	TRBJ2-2	TGTGCCAGCAGCACCGCGGACAGCCGTAACACCGGGGAGCTGTTTTTT	CASSTADSRNTGELFF
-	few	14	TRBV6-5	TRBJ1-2	TGTGCCAGCAGTTACTTTCCGATCCAGGGTGGCTACACCTTC	CASSYFPIQGGYTF
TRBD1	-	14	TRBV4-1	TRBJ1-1	TGCGCCAGCAGCCAAATGACAGGGGGCACTGAAGCTTTCTTT	CASSQMTGGTEAFF
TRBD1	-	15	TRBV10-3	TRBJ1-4	TGTGCCATCAGTGAACTTCACAGGGGTAATGAAAAACTGTTTTTT	CAISELHRGNEKLFF
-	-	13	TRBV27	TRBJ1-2	TGTGCCAGCAGTACAGCACTAGGCTATGGCTACACCTTC	CASSTALGYGYTF
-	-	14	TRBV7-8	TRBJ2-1	TGTGCCAGCAGCTTATATAGTTCCTACAATGAGCAGTTCTTC	CASSLYSSYNEQFF
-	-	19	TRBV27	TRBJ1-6	TGTGCCAGCAGTTTAGTCCTACCAGGGGCCTCTAGAAATAATTCACCCCTCCACTTT	CASSLVLPGASRNNSPLHF
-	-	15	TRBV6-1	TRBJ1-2	TGTGCCAGCAGTGAAGCGCCGGGGGGCGACTATGGCTACACCTTC	CASSEAPGGDYGYTF
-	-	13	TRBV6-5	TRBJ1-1	TGTGCCAGCAGTCCCCCCGGAGGGCCTGAAGCTTTCTTT	CASSPPGGPEAFF
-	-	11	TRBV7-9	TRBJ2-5	TGTGCCTGCCGCAGGGTAGAGACCCAGTACTTC	CACRRVETQYF
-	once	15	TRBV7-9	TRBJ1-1	TGTGCCAGCGAGCTTATTATGGAAGGGGTCACTGAAGCTTTCTTT	CASELIMEGVTEAFF